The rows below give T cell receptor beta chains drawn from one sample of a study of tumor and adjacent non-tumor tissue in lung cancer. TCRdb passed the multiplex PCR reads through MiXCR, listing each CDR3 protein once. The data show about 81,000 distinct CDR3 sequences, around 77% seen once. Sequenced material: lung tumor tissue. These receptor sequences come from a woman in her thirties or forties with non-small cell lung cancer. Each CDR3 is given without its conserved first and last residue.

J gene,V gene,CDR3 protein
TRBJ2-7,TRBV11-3,ASSLTSAVREQY
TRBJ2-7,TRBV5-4,VSRKTGIAGEQY
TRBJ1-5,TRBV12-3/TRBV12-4,ASSFISLNQPQH
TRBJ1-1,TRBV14,ASSQLSGDTEAF
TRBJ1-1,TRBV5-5,VSSLVGPDPEAF
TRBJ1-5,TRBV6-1,AGSPKDRGLGNQPQH
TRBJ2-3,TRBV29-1,SVGSVRTQY
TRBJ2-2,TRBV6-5,ASSRLERVPGELF
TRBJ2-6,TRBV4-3,ASSQEGSSGANVLT
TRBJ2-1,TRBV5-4,ASSLNAGVYNEQF
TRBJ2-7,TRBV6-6,ACSYGGPQGAYEQY
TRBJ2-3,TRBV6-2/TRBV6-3,ASSYNRDTQY
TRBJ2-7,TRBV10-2,ASSESSGPPYEQY
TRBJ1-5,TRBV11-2,ASSIVSCLERSNQPQH
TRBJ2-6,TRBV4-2,ASSQDLRGRHSGANILT
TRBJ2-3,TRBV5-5,VSSLAARVSGSDMQY
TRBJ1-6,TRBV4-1,ASSQAWDRVISPLH
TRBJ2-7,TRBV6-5,TSKSTNANYEQY
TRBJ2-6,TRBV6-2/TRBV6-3,ASSYSSGANVLT
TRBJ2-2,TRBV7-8,ASIIGRGNTGELV
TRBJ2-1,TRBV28,ASSFSTSGSYNEEF
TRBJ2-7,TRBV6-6,TSRGTSGRDEQY
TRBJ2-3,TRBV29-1,SVEGQGKRTDTQY
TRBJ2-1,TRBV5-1,VSSLAPDRGDNDQF
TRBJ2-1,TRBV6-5,VSIPRRGSEQF
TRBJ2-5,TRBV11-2,ASSPPRTVAQETQY
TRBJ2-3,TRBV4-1,ANSQDLSSTDMQY
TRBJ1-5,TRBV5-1,ASSLDGTLGIQPQH
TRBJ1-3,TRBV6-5,ASSLTGLSFSGNIIY
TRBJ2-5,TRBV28,ASSFRTWEETQY
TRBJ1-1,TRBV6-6,ASRQRTGHEAF
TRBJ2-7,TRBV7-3,ASSYTTGAYEQY
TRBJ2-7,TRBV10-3,AISMGPAYEQY
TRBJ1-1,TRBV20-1,SASRKGAF
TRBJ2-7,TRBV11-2,ASSIGPQRSYEHY
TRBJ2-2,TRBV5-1,ASSLDAANTGELF
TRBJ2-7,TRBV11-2,TSRTGWGYEQY
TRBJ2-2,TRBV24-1,ITSEDSPTGELL
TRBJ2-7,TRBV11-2,ASSPGQGEYEQY
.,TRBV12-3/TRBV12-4,ASGLNSRSSQPQY
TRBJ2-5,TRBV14,ASAGSLAGVRETQY
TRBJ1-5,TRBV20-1,STRETRRNPQH
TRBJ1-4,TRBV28,VSNFENEKLF
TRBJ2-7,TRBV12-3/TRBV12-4,AISFGSRGNEQY
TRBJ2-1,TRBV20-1,SARQTSGRGNEQF
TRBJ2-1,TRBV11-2,ASSSIRLGVF
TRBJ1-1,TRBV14,ASSRAGMNTEAF
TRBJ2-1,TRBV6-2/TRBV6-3,ASKFIAGVGNEQF
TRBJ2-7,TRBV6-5,ASISMGGREQY
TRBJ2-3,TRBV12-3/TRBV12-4,VSSLSGGGADTQY
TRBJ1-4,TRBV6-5,ASRQGHGEKLF
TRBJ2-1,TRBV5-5,ASSTRTSWSYNEQF
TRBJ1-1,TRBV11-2,ASSIESSLGDTEAF